This T cell receptor beta chain was sequenced in a study of blood T cell repertoires in COVID-19. Some clones are missing from TCRdb's copy, which holds only in-frame ones; the method was immunoSEQ multiplex PCR. This sample has 350,000 or so clones, with roughly 90% found just once. Germline-derived CDR1 and CDR2 are MDHEN and SYDVKM. The CDR3 contains 14 residues. V was trimmed by 3 bases and J by 7 bases, leaving 10 bases between them. This clonotype originated in a woman aged 25 to 45 who had been exposed to COVID-19. Sequenced sample: PBMCs or T cells enriched from blood (not recorded which). The J gene is TRBJ1-6, the V gene TRBV28; D gene ambiguous. CDR3 sequence: CASSFEGRNSPLHF. In DNA form, the CDR3 reads TGTGCCAGCAGTTTTGAGGGTCGCAATTCACCCCTCCACTTT. Drawing the rest from reference TRBV28 and TRBJ1-6, the complete variable domain is DVKVTQSSRYLVKRTGEKVFLECVQDMDHENMFWYRQDPGLGLRLIYFSYDVKMKEKGDIPEGYSVSREKKERFSLILESASTNQTSMYLCASSFEGRNSPLHFGNGTRLTVT.